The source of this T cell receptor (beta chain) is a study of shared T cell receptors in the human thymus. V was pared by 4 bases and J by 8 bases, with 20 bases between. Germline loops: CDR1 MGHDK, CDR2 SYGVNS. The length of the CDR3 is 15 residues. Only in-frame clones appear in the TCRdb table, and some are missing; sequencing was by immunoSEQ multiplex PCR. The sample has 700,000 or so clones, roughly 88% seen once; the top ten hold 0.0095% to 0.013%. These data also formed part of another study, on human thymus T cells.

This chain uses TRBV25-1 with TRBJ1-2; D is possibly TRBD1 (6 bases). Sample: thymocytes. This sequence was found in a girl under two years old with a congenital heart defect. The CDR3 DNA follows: TGTGCCAGCAGTGTCAACGGACAGTTACAGCGGGGCTACACCTTC. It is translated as CASSVNGQLQRGYTF.